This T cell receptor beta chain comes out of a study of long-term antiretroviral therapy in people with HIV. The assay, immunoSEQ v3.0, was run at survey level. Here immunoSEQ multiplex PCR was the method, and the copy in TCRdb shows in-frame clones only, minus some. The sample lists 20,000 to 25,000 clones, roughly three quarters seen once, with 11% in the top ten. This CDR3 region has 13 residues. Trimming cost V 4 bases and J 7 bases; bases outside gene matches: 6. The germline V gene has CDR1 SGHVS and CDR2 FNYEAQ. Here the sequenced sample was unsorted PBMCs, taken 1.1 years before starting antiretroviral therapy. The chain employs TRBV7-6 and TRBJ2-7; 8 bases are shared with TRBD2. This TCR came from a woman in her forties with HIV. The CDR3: CASSSALAGEQYF. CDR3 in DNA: TGTGCCAGCAGCTCGGCCTTAGCGGGAGAGCAGTACTTC.